The rows below give T cell receptor beta chains drawn from one sample of a study of beta chain features in type 1 diabetes. The repertoire was sequenced with immunoSEQ multiplex PCR; TCRdb's copy has only in-frame clones and lacks some. The table lists roughly 330,000 clones, roughly 9.6% of them singletons, with 0.015% in the top ten. The sample was naive CD4+ T cells from blood. Every receptor here comes from a woman in her twenties or thirties in good health. Both conserved end residues are part of each CDR3. A D gene is named only where the DNA matches it firmly. Rows may omit the clone size; those that give it use once, few, many or a size class.

abundance	len	v_gene	j_gene	d_gene	CDR3aa	CDR3nt
once	14	TRBV11-2	TRBJ2-7	TRBD1	CASTLGGGPYEQYF	TGTGCCAGCACCCTAGGGGGCGGCCCCTACGAGCAGTACTTC
NA	15	TRBV5-1	TRBJ2-3	TRBD1	CASSAGTGVTDTQYF	TGCGCCAGCAGCGCCGGGACAGGGGTAACAGATACGCAGTATTTT
few	16	TRBV13	TRBJ2-5	TRBD2	CASRASGSIHQETQYF	TGTGCCAGCAGGGCTAGCGGGAGTATCCACCAAGAGACCCAGTACTTC
NA	15	TRBV30	TRBJ2-1	TRBD2	CAWSRGRGSYNEQFF	TGTGCCTGGAGTCGAGGGAGGGGATCGTACAATGAGCAGTTCTTC
few	16	TRBV14	TRBJ2-7	NA	CASSQGTPEWTHEQYF	TGTGCCAGCAGCCAAGGGACACCCGAATGGACCCACGAGCAGTACTTC
few	13	TRBV7-9	TRBJ1-1	NA	CASSSRGNTEAFF	TGTGCCAGCAGCTCCAGGGGTAACACTGAAGCTTTCTTT
once	15	TRBV2	TRBJ1-4	TRBD1	CASNDATGGREKLFF	TGTGCCAGCAACGACGCTACAGGGGGCCGGGAAAAACTGTTTTTT
NA	13	TRBV4-3	TRBJ2-7	NA	CASSQEATGEQYF	TGCGCCAGCAGCCAAGAAGCCACAGGCGAGCAGTACTTC
NA	16	TRBV28	TRBJ2-5	NA	CASSLTQGFRSETQYF	TGTGCCAGCAGTCTAACCCAGGGGTTCCGATCAGAGACCCAGTACTTC
NA	15	TRBV6-6	TRBJ2-3	NA	CASTKVPGSTDTQYF	TGTGCCAGCACCAAAGTCCCAGGTAGCACAGATACGCAGTATTTT
few	16	TRBV2	TRBJ2-1	TRBD2	CASSFNSGSSYNEQFF	TGTGCCAGCAGTTTTAATAGCGGGAGCTCCTACAATGAGCAGTTCTTC
NA	18	TRBV18	TRBJ2-7	NA	CASSPLAGQGSRDYEQYF	TGTGCCAGCTCACCACTGGCAGGGCAGGGAAGTAGGGACTACGAGCAGTACTTC
few	12	TRBV29-1	TRBJ2-4	NA	CSVDTAKNIQYF	TGCAGCGTAGACACGGCAAAAAACATTCAGTACTTC
NA	12	TRBV6-5	TRBJ1-2	NA	CASADRTYGYTF	TGTGCCAGCGCAGACAGGACCTATGGCTACACCTTC
NA	13	TRBV5-5	TRBJ2-1	TRBD2	CASSRTSGNEQFF	TGTGCCAGCAGCCGGACTAGCGGAAATGAGCAGTTCTTC
NA	14	TRBV4-2	TRBJ2-3	TRBD2	CASSQAGGGDTQYF	TGTGCCAGCAGCCAAGCGGGGGGGGGAGATACGCAGTATTTT
NA	15	TRBV9	TRBJ2-4	TRBD1	CASSGGQGGKNIQYF	TGTGCCAGCAGCGGCGGACAGGGGGGCAAAAACATTCAGTACTTC
few	14	TRBV15	TRBJ2-1	NA	CATSRDRGGDEQFF	TGTGCCACCAGCAGAGATAGAGGGGGAGATGAGCAGTTCTTC
few	12	TRBV28	TRBJ2-3	NA	CASTSVTDTQYF	TGTGCCAGCACAAGCGTCACAGATACGCAGTATTTT
NA	13	TRBV6-5	TRBJ1-5	NA	CASSYSRLEPQHF	TGTGCCAGCAGTTACTCGAGGCTGGAGCCCCAGCATTTT
once	16	TRBV27	TRBJ2-1	NA	CASSKSLRLLYNEQFF	TGTGCCAGCAGCAAATCTTTGCGGCTACTCTACAATGAGCAGTTCTTC
few	14	TRBV9	TRBJ2-1	NA	CASSVEIVGNEQFF	TGTGCCAGCAGCGTAGAGATAGTTGGCAATGAGCAGTTCTTC
few	15	TRBV7-3	TRBJ2-1	TRBD2	CASSSKRGDYNEQFF	TGTGCCAGCAGCTCAAAGCGGGGGGACTACAATGAGCAGTTCTTC
few	15	TRBV13	TRBJ2-5	NA	CASSDKGGAGETQYF	TGTGCCAGCAGCGACAAAGGGGGCGCGGGGGAGACCCAGTACTTC
NA	16	TRBV30	TRBJ2-1	TRBD2	CAWSGLASHPYNEQFF	TGTGCCTGGAGTGGACTAGCGAGCCATCCCTACAATGAGCAGTTCTTC
NA	17	TRBV30	TRBJ1-4	TRBD1	CAWSGGDRGPYDEKLFF	TGTGCCTGGAGTGGAGGGGACAGGGGACCATATGACGAAAAACTGTTTTTT
few	17	TRBV4-3	TRBJ2-5	TRBD2	CASSQDLTSGSRETQYF	TGCGCCAGCAGCCAAGATCTGACTAGCGGGAGCCGAGAGACCCAGTACTTC
NA	13	TRBV5-1	TRBJ2-7	NA	CASSFPPRDEQYF	TGCGCCAGCAGCTTTCCGCCACGGGATGAGCAGTACTTC
few	16	TRBV28	TRBJ1-5	NA	CASLKMPGQSNQPQHF	TGTGCCAGCCTAAAAATGCCGGGACAAAGTAATCAGCCCCAGCATTTT
NA	15	TRBV5-1	TRBJ2-5	TRBD2	CASSLIAGNQETQYF	TGCGCCAGCAGCCTTATAGCGGGCAACCAAGAGACCCAGTACTTC
few	18	TRBV11-2	TRBJ2-1	NA	CASSLDPRGAREGNEQFF	TGTGCCAGCAGCTTAGACCCCCGGGGGGCTCGAGAAGGCAATGAGCAGTTCTTC
few	15	TRBV11-2	TRBJ2-7	NA	CASSPFMGESYEQYF	TGTGCCAGCAGCCCTTTCATGGGAGAGTCCTACGAGCAGTACTTC
few	16	TRBV7-9	TRBJ1-4	NA	CASSLALGATNEKLFF	TGTGCCAGCAGCTTAGCGTTGGGGGCTACTAATGAAAAACTGTTTTTT
NA	12	TRBV6-5	TRBJ1-5	NA	CASTRGEQPQHF	TGTGCCAGCACGCGGGGGGAGCAGCCCCAGCATTTT
NA	16	TRBV7-8	TRBJ1-5	TRBD1	CASSRTGGYSNQPQHF	TGTGCCAGCAGCCGGACAGGGGGGTATAGCAATCAGCCCCAGCATTTT
NA	18	TRBV18	TRBJ2-5	TRBD2	CASSPGLAGPPLQETQYF	TGTGCCAGCTCACCCGGACTAGCGGGACCTCCCTTGCAAGAGACCCAGTACTTC
NA	12	TRBV28	TRBJ2-7	NA	CASRTSSYEQYF	TGTGCCAGCAGAACTAGCTCCTACGAGCAGTACTTC
few	15	TRBV7-3	TRBJ2-5	TRBD2	CASSTGLAGLETQYF	TGTGCCAGCAGCACCGGACTAGCGGGGCTAGAGACCCAGTACTTC
few	15	TRBV18	TRBJ2-1	TRBD2	CASSPRTRGLGEQFF	TGTGCCAGCTCACCAAGGACTAGAGGTTTGGGGGAGCAGTTCTTC
few	15	TRBV7-3	TRBJ2-1	TRBD2	CASSPRDYPLDEQFF	TGTGCCAGCAGCCCCCGGGACTACCCACTCGATGAGCAGTTCTTC
few	15	TRBV7-3	TRBJ2-1	TRBD2	CASSAMASGIDEQFF	TGTGCCAGCAGCGCCATGGCTAGCGGCATCGATGAGCAGTTCTTC
NA	17	TRBV25-1	TRBJ1-5	TRBD1	CASSAKSGQGGNQPQHF	TGTGCCAGCAGTGCGAAGTCCGGACAGGGAGGGAATCAGCCCCAGCATTTT
NA	16	TRBV25-1	TRBJ2-3	TRBD2	CASSESLAGGADTQYF	TGTGCCAGCAGTGAATCCCTAGCGGGAGGTGCAGATACGCAGTATTTT
few	17	TRBV15	TRBJ2-7	TRBD2	CATSRQSTSLSSYEQYF	TGTGCCACCAGCAGACAATCGACTAGCCTCAGCTCCTACGAGCAGTACTTC
NA	15	TRBV30	TRBJ2-3	TRBD1	CAYTNRGRVTDTQYF	TGTGCCTACACGAACAGGGGAAGGGTCACAGATACGCAGTATTTT
few	15	TRBV30	TRBJ1-2	NA	CAWSVSVWYSMGHTF	TGTGCCTGGAGTGTTTCCGTCTGGTATTCTATGGGCCACACCTTC
NA	15	TRBV28	TRBJ1-1	NA	CASSLLASRGTEAFF	TGTGCCAGCAGTTTATTGGCATCCCGGGGCACTGAAGCTTTCTTT
many	13	TRBV28	TRBJ2-7	NA	CASSSPGGIEQYF	TGTGCCAGCAGTTCCCCTGGCGGGATCGAGCAGTACTTC
NA	10	TRBV2	TRBJ1-1	NA	CASRTAEAFF	TGTGCCAGCAGGACAGCTGAAGCTTTCTTT
NA	14	TRBV7-3	TRBJ2-4	NA	CASSPESGVNIQYF	TGTGCCAGCAGCCCGGAGTCGGGTGTAAACATTCAGTACTTC
few	14	TRBV7-9	TRBJ1-1	TRBD1	CASSTGQGWTEAFF	TGTGCCAGCAGCACCGGACAGGGGTGGACTGAAGCTTTCTTT
NA	14	TRBV19	TRBJ1-1	NA	CASSVRAGGTEAFF	TGTGCCAGTAGTGTCCGAGCAGGAGGGACTGAAGCTTTCTTT
few	15	TRBV7-2	TRBJ2-1	NA	CASSFGHYSYNEQFF	TGTGCCAGCAGCTTTGGCCATTACTCCTACAATGAGCAGTTCTTC
NA	13	TRBV9	TRBJ1-2	TRBD1	CASRTTGAGGYTF	TGTGCCAGCAGAACCACAGGGGCGGGAGGCTACACCTTC
NA	16	TRBV5-6	TRBJ2-3	NA	CASSLAGQSRTDTQYF	TGTGCCAGCAGCTTGGCTGGACAGTCACGGACAGATACGCAGTATTTT